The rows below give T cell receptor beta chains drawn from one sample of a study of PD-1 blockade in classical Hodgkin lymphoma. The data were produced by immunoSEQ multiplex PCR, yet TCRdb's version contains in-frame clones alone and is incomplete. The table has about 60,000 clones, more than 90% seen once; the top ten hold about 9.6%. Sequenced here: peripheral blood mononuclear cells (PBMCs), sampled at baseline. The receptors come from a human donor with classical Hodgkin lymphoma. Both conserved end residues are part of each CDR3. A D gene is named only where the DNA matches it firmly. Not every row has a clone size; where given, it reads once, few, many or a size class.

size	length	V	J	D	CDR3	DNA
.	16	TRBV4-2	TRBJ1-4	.	CASSQEGVGYNEKLFF	TGTGCCAGCAGCCAAGAAGGGGTCGGCTATAATGAAAAACTGTTTTTT
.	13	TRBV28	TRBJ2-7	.	CASTERNSYEQYF	TGTGCCAGCACTGAGCGGAACTCCTACGAGCAGTACTTC
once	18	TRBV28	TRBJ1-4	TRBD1	CASSRTTGGDSGNEKLFF	TGTGCCAGCAGCCGAACGACAGGGGGCGATTCTGGTAATGAAAAACTGTTTTTT
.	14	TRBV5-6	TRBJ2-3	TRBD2	CASSSAGTTDTQYF	TGTGCCAGCAGCTCAGCGGGGACTACAGATACGCAGTATTTT
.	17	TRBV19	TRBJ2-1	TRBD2	CASSTTLAGGPYNEQFF	TGTGCCAGTAGTACAACCCTAGCGGGAGGGCCATACAATGAGCAGTTCTTC
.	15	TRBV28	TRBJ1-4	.	CASSKPWAGGEKLFF	TGTGCCAGCAGCAAACCGTGGGCAGGCGGGGAAAAACTGTTTTTT
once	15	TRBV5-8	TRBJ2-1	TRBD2	CASSLLAGGPGEQFF	TGTGCCAGCAGCTTACTAGCGGGAGGGCCCGGTGAGCAGTTCTTC
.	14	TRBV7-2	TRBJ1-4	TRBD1	CASSLGGQNEKLFF	TGTGCCAGCAGCTTAGGGGGACAGAATGAAAAACTGTTTTTT
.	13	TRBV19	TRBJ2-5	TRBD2	CASSIEPGGTQYF	TGTGCCAGTAGTATAGAACCGGGGGGGACCCAGTACTTC
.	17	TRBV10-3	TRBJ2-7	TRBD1	CAIRPGQEGGSSYEQYF	TGTGCCATCAGACCGGGACAGGAGGGCGGGTCCTCCTACGAGCAGTACTTC
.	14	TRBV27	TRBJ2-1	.	CASSTLADYNEQFF	TGTGCCAGCAGTACCCTAGCAGACTACAATGAGCAGTTCTTC
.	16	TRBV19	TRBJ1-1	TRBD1	CASSPPPGQRNTEAFF	TGTGCCAGTAGTCCCCCCCCGGGACAGCGTAACACTGAAGCTTTCTTT
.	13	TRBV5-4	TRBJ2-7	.	CASSFAQGYEQYF	TGTGCCAGCAGCTTCGCACAGGGCTACGAGCAGTACTTC
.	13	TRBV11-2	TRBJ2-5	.	CASSFAVEETQYF	TGTGCCAGCAGCTTTGCGGTGGAAGAGACCCAGTACTTC
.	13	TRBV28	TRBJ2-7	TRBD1	CASQGAGSYEQYF	TGTGCCAGCCAGGGGGCCGGATCCTACGAGCAGTACTTC
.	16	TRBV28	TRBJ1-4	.	CASGLQHTFQYEKLFF	TGTGCCAGCGGCCTTCAACACACCTTTCAATATGAAAAACTGTTTTTT
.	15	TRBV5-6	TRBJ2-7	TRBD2	CASSTLAGGTYEQYF	TGTGCCAGCAGTACACTAGCGGGAGGGACCTACGAGCAGTACTTC
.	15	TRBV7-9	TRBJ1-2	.	CASSLAQGSNYGYTF	TGTGCCAGCAGCTTAGCGCAGGGATCTAACTATGGCTACACCTTC
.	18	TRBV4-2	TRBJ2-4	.	CASSPRDLRLIAKNIQYF	TGTGCCAGCAGCCCCCGGGACCTTCGTCTAATAGCCAAAAACATTCAGTACTTC
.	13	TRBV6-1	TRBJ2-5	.	CASSPAKVGTQYF	TGTGCCAGCAGTCCCGCGAAGGTCGGGACCCAGTACTTC
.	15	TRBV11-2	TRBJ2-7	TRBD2	CASSRTSGQTYEQYF	TGTGCCAGCAGCAGAACTAGCGGGCAAACCTACGAGCAGTACTTC
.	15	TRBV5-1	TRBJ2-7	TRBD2	CASSLGLAGSYEQYF	TGCGCCAGCAGCTTGGGACTAGCGGGATCCTACGAGCAGTACTTC
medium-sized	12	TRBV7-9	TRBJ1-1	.	CASSFVNTEAFF	TGTGCCAGCAGCTTCGTGAACACTGAAGCTTTCTTT
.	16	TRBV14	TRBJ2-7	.	CASSLMGTLSSYEQYF	TGTGCCAGCAGCCTCATGGGTACCTTGTCTTCCTACGAGCAGTACTTC
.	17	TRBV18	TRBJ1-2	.	CASSASRGAFKSGGYTF	TGTGCCAGCTCCGCCTCAAGAGGGGCGTTTAAGTCGGGCGGCTACACCTTC
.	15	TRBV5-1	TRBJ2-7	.	CASSLVTASSYEQYF	TGCGCCAGCAGCTTGGTCACTGCGAGCTCCTACGAGCAGTACTTC
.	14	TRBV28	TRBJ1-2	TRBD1	CASSLVDRGYGYTF	TGTGCCAGCAGTTTAGTGGACAGGGGGTATGGCTACACCTTC
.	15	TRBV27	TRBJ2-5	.	CASRDWGEPKETQYF	TGTGCCAGCAGAGATTGGGGGGAGCCGAAAGAGACCCAGTACTTC
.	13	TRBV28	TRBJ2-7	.	CASSFRGGYEQYF	TGTGCCAGCAGTTTCAGGGGGGGATACGAGCAGTACTTC
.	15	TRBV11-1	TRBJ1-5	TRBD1	CASRPRQGSYQPQHF	TGTGCCAGCAGGCCTAGACAGGGTTCATATCAGCCCCAGCATTTT
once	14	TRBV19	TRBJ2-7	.	CASSISIANYEQYF	TGTGCCAGTAGTATCAGTATTGCTAATTACGAGCAGTACTTC
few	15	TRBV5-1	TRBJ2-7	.	CASRLLALESYEQYF	TGCGCCAGCAGGTTACTAGCCCTTGAGAGCTACGAGCAGTACTTC
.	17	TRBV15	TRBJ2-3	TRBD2	CATSSRTSGRGRDTQYF	TGTGCCACCAGCAGTAGGACTAGCGGGAGGGGCAGAGATACGCAGTATTTT
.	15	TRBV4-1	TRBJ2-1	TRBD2	CASSQGPSGGNEQFF	TGCGCCAGCAGCCAAGGTCCTAGCGGGGGAAATGAGCAGTTCTTC